One sample yielded the 14 T cell receptor beta chains listed below, sequenced in a study of T cell responses to AZD1222 COVID-19 vaccine. The assay was immunoSEQ multiplex PCR, and TCRdb's table has in-frame clones only and misses some. The sample has about 120,000 clones, around 81% seen once. This material consisted of peripheral blood, taken on day 0 of AZD1222 vaccination. All receptors come from an adult in good health.

The rearrangement links TRBV30 to TRBJ1-2; D uncertain. Germline CDR1 GTSNPN, CDR2 SVGIG (reference sequence). This CDR3 region has 17 residues. Trimming shortened V by 1 base and J by 7 bases, and 25 bases separated the two germline ends. The CDR3 protein is CAWSALGISMFSGGYTF. The CDR3 DNA reads TGTGCCTGGAGTGCGTTAGGCATATCTATGTTCTCTGGTGGCTACACCTTC. The variable domain in full, completed from reference TRBV30 and TRBJ1-2, reads SQTIHQWPATLVQPVGSPLSLECTVEGTSNPNLYWYRQAAGRGLQLLFYSVGIGQISSEVPQNLSASRPQDRQFILSSKKLLLSDSGFYLCAWSALGISMFSGGYTFGSGTRLTVV.

The rearrangement joins TRBV28 to TRBJ1-5, with D tentatively TRBD1 (6 bases). This CDR3 is built from 14 residues. Trimming removed 1 base from V and 6 bases from J, with 10 bases in between. Germline V gives CDR1 MDHEN, CDR2 SYDVKM. The DNA for the CDR3 is TGTGCCAGCAGTTTATCACAGGGTTTTCAGCCCCAGCATTTT. Amino acid sequence: CASSLSQGFQPQHF. Full variable domain (remainder filled in from reference TRBV28 and TRBJ1-5): DVKVTQSSRYLVKRTGEKVFLECVQDMDHENMFWYRQDPGLGLRLIYFSYDVKMKEKGDIPEGYSVSREKKERFSLILESASTNQTSMYLCASSLSQGFQPQHFGDGTRLSIL.

V and J are TRBV27 and TRBJ1-2, with D tentatively TRBD1 (6 bases). Deletions cut 5 bases from V and 4 bases from J, with 14 bases between. The CDR3 sequence is 14 residues long. Germline CDR1 and CDR2: MNHEY and SMNVEV (reference sequence). The CDR3 protein is CASSPNLDSYGYTF. The CDR3 DNA sequence: TGTGCCAGCAGTCCCAACCTGGACAGCTATGGCTACACCTTC.

This clone turned up a few times. The chain combines TRBV9 with TRBJ2-7; TRBD1 matches 8 bases. The CDR3 is made up of 14 amino acids. The germline V gene has CDR1 SGDLS and CDR2 YYNGEE. J was trimmed by 3 bases and V by 3 bases; bases with no gene match: 5. The CDR3 sequence: CASSADREHYEQYF. For the CDR3, the DNA is TGTGCCAGCAGCGCGGACAGGGAGCACTACGAGCAGTACTTC.

The chain couples TRBV28 to TRBJ2-5; D is possibly TRBD1 (7 bases). The V end lost 4 bases, the J end lost 5 bases, and 14 bases lay between the germline ends. The CDR3 loop spans 14 amino acids. Germline V gene data show CDR1 as MDHEN and CDR2 as SYDVKM. The CDR3 region is CASSSGGQRETQYF. DNA for the CDR3: TGTGCCAGCAGTTCAGGGGGGCAACGCGAGACCCAGTACTTC.

The rearrangement joins TRBV19 to TRBJ2-4; no firm D call. The CDR3 runs to 14 residues. Trimming removed 1 base at V and 1 base at J, with 5 bases between. Germline V gene data show CDR1 as LNHDA and CDR2 as SQIVND (reference sequence). Here the CDR3 DNA reads TGTGCCAGTAGTATAGCCTTTGCCAAAAACATTCAGTACTTC. Translation: CASSIAFAKNIQYF. Full variable domain (rest looked up from reference TRBV19 and TRBJ2-4): DGGITQSPKYLFRKEGQNVTLSCEQNLNHDAMYWYRQDPGQGLRLIYYSQIVNDFQKGDIAEGYSVSREKKESFPLTVTSAQKNPTAFYLCASSIAFAKNIQYFGAGTRLSVL.

This chain connects TRBV28 to TRBJ1-1; tentative D call: TRBD1 (6 bases). V shed 8 bases and J shed 0 bases, with 13 bases lying between them. In germline, CDR1 is MDHEN, CDR2 SYDVKM. CDR3 length: 14 residues. In nucleotides, the CDR3 is TGTGCCAGCCAAGGGGGATCCATGAACACTGAAGCTTTCTTT. Amino acid sequence: CASQGGSMNTEAFF.

DNA for the CDR3: TGTGCCAGCAGCTTGAGGGATGGCTACACCTTC. It yields the protein CASSLRDGYTF. The rearrangement links TRBV5-4 to TRBJ1-2; D ambiguous. Germline CDR1 reads SGHNT; CDR2 reads YYREEE (reference sequence). V dropped 1 base and J dropped 6 bases, with 4 bases sitting between them. This CDR3 has 11 residues.

The rearrangement uses TRBV7-2 and TRBJ1-4; 8 bases fit TRBD1. Germline V lookup: CDR1 SGHTA, CDR2 FQGNSA. The V segment lost 2 bases and the J segment 7 bases; nucleotides outside the gene matches: 9. This CDR3 comprises 16 residues. CDR3 in amino acids: CASSLMARGQGEKLFF. DNA for the CDR3: TGTGCCAGCAGCTTAATGGCCAGGGGGCAGGGTGAAAAACTGTTTTTT. The whole variable domain, filled in from reference TRBV7-2 and TRBJ1-4, reads GAGVSQSPSNKVTEKGKDVELRCDPISGHTALYWYRQSLGQGLEFLIYFQGNSAPDKSGLPSDRFSAERTGGSVSTLTIQRTQQEDSAVYLCASSLMARGQGEKLFFGSGTQLSVL.

V gene TRBV19 combines with J gene TRBJ1-2; D may be TRBD1 (6 bases). The CDR3 spans 13 residues. Trimming shortened V by 5 bases and J by 5 bases, and 12 bases separated the two germline ends. Looked up from germline, CDR1 is LNHDA and CDR2 is SQIVND (reference sequence). The CDR3 sequence is CASSLGRGYGYTF. The CDR3 DNA reads as TGTGCCAGTAGTCTCGGGAGGGGGTATGGCTACACCTTC.

V gene TRBV7-9 combines with J gene TRBJ1-1; D is unclear. Trimming shortened V by 4 bases and J by 3 bases, and 18 bases separated the two germline ends. Germline-derived CDR1 and CDR2 are SEHNR and FQNEAQ (reference sequence). The CDR3 contains 16 residues. The CDR3 DNA reads TGTGCCAGCAGCTCGCCCCCGAGATTAAGGGACACTGAAGCTTTCTTT. It is translated as CASSSPPRLRDTEAFF. The whole variable domain, remainder taken from reference TRBV7-9 and TRBJ1-1, is DTGVSQNPRHKITKRGQNVTFRCDPISEHNRLYWYRQTLGQGPEFLTYFQNEAQLEKSRLLSDRFSAERPKGSFSTLEIQRTEQGDSAMYLCASSSPPRLRDTEAFFGQGTRLTVV.

The V and J genes are TRBV2 and TRBJ1-4, with D possibly matching TRBD1 (6 bases). The CDR3 totals 14 residues. The germline CDR1 and CDR2 sequences are SNHLY and FYNNEI. The V and J ends lost 5 bases and 2 bases respectively, with 9 bases between them. The CDR3 loop reads CASSYRDTNEKLFF. CDR3 DNA: TGTGCCAGCAGTTACAGGGACACTAATGAAAAACTGTTTTTT.

This clone turned up a few times. The V and J genes are TRBV7-9 and TRBJ2-7; 14 positions match TRBD2. The CDR3 has 16 amino acids. Germline loops: CDR1 SEHNR, CDR2 FQNEAQ (reference sequence). Unmatched junction bases numbered 9, after V lost 5 bases and J lost 6 bases. The CDR3 DNA follows: TGTGCCAGCAGCCAAACCCCGGGACTAGCGGGAGCCGAGCAGTACTTC. Translating gives CASSQTPGLAGAEQYF.

The CDR3 nucleotides are TGTGCCAGCAGTTACGGTCTAGACTGGGGTGAGCAGTTCTTC. This codes for CASSYGLDWGEQFF. This chain links TRBV6-5 with TRBJ2-1; D not certain. Trimming shortened V by 2 bases and J by 9 bases, and 14 bases separated the two germline ends. The CDR3 has 14 residues. Germline CDR1 reads MNHEY; CDR2 reads SVGAGI.